This T cell receptor beta chain was identified in a study of blood T cell repertoires in COVID-19. Study background: T cells, B-cell-depleted T cells, or PBMCs provided the cDNA or gDNA that served as material.

Original handling: Amplification with reference gene primers provided the estimates of nucleated cell counts. Libraries were prepared by immunoSEQ multiplex PCR; TCRdb keeps only in-frame clonotypes and omits some of them. The V and J calls and clone size come from that table; D and trimming were worked out from the DNA. The data show about 210,000 clones, approximately 86% seen once. Participant age was roughly 18 to 95 years, and participants resided in roughly 25 US areas. The TCR originated in a man younger than 35 with acute COVID-19. The sample comprised PBMCs or T cells enriched from blood (not recorded which).

CDR3 nucleotide sequence: TGCGCCAGCAGCTTGGCCGGGACAGGATTATATGGCTACACCTTC. Translated, it gives CASSLAGTGLYGYTF. V gene TRBV5-1 combines with J gene TRBJ1-2, with 8 bases that match TRBD1. Per the germline V gene, CDR1 is SGHRS and CDR2 is YFSETQ. The CDR3 spans 15 residues. With 0 bases clipped from V and 5 bases from J, the junction kept 6 bases outside the gene matches.